The entry that follows covers one TCR beta chain sequence. The data belong to a study of early stage breast cancer tumors. The CDR3 extends over 14 amino acids. Germline lookup yields CDR1 SGHAT and CDR2 FQNNGV. The V end was cut by 1 base, the J end by 8 bases, with 11 bases between. TCRdb's copy holds only in-frame clones and misses some; the assay was immunoSEQ multiplex PCR. The sample includes fewer than 50,000 clones, 70% to 80% of them seen just once. The sequence came from a person in their fifties with breast cancer. The rearrangement joins TRBV11-2 to TRBJ1-4, with D perhaps matching TRBD1 (6 bases). The source material was blood. CDR3 sequence: CASSLGSGVEKLFF. The CDR3 region has the DNA TGTGCCAGCAGCTTAGGTTCAGGGGTCGAAAAACTGTTTTTT.